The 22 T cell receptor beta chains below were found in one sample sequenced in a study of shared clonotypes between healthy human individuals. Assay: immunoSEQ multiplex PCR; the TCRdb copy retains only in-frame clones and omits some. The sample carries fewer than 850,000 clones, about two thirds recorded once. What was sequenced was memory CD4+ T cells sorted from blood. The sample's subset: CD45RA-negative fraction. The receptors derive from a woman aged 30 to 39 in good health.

Written as DNA, the CDR3 is TGTGCCAGCAGCCCTAGGGGGAAGGGCGGGGGGACTGAAGCTTTCTTT. It specifies CASSPRGKGGGTEAFF. This rearrangement joins TRBV14 to TRBJ1-1; possible D gene TRBD1, 6 bases. Trimming shortened V by 4 bases and J by 5 bases, and 20 bases separated the two germline ends. CDR1 SGHDN and CDR2 FVKESK come from the germline V gene. CDR3 length: 16 residues.

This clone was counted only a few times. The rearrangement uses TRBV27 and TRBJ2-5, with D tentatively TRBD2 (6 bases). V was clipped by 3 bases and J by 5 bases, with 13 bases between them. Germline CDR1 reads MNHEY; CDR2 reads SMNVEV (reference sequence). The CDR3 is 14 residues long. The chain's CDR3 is CASSFGGVGETQYF. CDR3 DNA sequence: TGTGCCAGCAGTTTCGGGGGAGTTGGGGAGACCCAGTACTTC.

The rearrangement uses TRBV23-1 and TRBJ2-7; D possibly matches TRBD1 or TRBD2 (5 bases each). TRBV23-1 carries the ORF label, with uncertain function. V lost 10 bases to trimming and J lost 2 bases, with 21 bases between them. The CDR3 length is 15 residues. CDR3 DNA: TGCGCCAACCACCTACCGACCGGGACCCCCTACGAGCAGTACTTC. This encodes CANHLPTGTPYEQYF.

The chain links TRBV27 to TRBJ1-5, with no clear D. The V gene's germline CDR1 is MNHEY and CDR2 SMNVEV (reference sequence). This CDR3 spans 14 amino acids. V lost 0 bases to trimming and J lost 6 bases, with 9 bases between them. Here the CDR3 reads CASSLSRAGQPQHF. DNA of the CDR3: TGTGCCAGCAGTTTATCAAGGGCCGGTCAGCCCCAGCATTTT.

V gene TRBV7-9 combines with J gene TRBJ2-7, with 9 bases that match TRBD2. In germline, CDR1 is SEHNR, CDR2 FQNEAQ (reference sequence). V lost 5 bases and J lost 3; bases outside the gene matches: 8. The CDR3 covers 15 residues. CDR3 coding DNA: TGTGCCAGCAGCCTCGGGTCTAGCGGGAACTACGAGCAGTACTTC. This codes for CASSLGSSGNYEQYF.

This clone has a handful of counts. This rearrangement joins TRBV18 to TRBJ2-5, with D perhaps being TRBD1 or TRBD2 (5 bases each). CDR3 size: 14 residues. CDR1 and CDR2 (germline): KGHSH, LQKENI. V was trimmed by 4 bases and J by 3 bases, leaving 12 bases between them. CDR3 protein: CASSLLLGEETQYF. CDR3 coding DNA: TGTGCCAGCTCACTACTTTTGGGGGAAGAGACCCAGTACTTC.

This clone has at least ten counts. The DNA of the CDR3 is TGTGCCAGCTCTCCTATGACTGGGAGAGCGCCGGATACGCAGTATTTT. This encodes CASSPMTGRAPDTQYF. The gene calls are TRBV18 and TRBJ2-3; D may be TRBD2 (5 bases). The germline V gene encodes CDR1 KGHSH and CDR2 LQKENI. The CDR3 has 16 amino acids. With 6 bases removed from V and 6 bases from J, the gap between germline ends came to 22 bases.

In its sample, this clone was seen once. The CDR3 region is CASSLVASGYEQYF. The CDR3 coding sequence is TGTGCCAGCAGCTTAGTGGCTAGCGGGTACGAGCAGTACTTC. The chain combines TRBV7-2 with TRBJ2-7, with 8 bases fitting TRBD2. After removal of 1 base from V and 4 bases from J, the junction contained 3 bases not matched to a gene. This CDR3 has 14 residues. Germline-derived CDR1 and CDR2 are SGHTA and FQGNSA. The full variable domain, with the rest looked up from reference TRBV7-2 and TRBJ2-7, is GAGVSQSPSNKVTEKGKDVELRCDPISGHTALYWYRQSLGQGLEFLIYFQGNSAPDKSGLPSDRFSAERTGGSVSTLTIQRTQQEDSAVYLCASSLVASGYEQYFGPGTRLTVT.

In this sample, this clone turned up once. CDR3 sequence: CASSLMTGTGAYEQYF. The CDR3 region has the DNA TGTGCCAGCAGTTTAATGACCGGGACAGGGGCTTACGAGCAGTACTTC. V usage is TRBV27 and J usage is TRBJ2-7, with TRBD1 matching 10 bases. The ends lost 2 bases at V and 4 bases at J; junction bases unmatched: 8. This CDR3 region has 16 residues. Germline CDR1 reads MNHEY; CDR2 reads SMNVEV (reference sequence).

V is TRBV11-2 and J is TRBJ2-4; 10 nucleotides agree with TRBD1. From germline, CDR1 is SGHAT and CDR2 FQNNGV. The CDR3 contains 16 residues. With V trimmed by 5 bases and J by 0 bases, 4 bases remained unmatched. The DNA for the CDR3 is TGTGCCAGCAGCCCGACAGGGGGCTTAGCCAAAAACATTCAGTACTTC. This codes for CASSPTGGLAKNIQYF.

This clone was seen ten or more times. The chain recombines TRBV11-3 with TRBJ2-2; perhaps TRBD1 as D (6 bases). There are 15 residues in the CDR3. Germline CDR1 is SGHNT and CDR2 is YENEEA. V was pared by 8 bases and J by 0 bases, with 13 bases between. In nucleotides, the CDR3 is TGTGCCAGCTCTAGGGGGAGTTCGAACACCGGGGAGCTGTTTTTT. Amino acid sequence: CASSRGSSNTGELFF.

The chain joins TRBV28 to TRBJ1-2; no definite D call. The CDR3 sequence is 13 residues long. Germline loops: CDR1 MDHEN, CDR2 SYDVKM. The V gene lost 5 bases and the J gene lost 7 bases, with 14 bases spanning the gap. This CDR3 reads CASSPYRSTGYTF. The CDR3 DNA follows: TGTGCCAGCAGTCCATATCGGAGTACTGGCTACACCTTC.

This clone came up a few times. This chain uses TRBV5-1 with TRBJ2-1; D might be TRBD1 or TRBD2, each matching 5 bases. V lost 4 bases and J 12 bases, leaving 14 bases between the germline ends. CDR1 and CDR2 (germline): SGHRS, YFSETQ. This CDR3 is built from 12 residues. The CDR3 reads CASSVSSGRQFF. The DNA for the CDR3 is TGCGCCAGCAGCGTTTCCTCGGGGCGGCAGTTCTTC.

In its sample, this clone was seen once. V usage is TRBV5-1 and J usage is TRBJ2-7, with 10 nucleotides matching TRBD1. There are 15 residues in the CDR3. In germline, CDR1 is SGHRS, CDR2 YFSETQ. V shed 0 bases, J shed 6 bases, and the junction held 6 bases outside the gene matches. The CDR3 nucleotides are TGCGCCAGCAGCTTGGTTTTGGACAGGGGGACCGAGCAGTACTTC. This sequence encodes CASSLVLDRGTEQYF.

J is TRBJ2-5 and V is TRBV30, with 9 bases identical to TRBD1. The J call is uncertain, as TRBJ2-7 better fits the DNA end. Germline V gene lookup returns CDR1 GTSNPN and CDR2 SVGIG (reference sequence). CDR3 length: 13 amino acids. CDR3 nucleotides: TGTGCCTGGGCCGGGACAGGGTCCTACGAGCAGTACTTC. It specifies CAWAGTGSYEQYF.

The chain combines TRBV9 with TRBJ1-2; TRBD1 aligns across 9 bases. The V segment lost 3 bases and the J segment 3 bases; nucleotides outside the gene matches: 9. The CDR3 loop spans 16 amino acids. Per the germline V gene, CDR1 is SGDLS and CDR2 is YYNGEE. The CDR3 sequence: CASSARGQGRDYGYTF. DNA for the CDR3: TGTGCCAGCAGCGCGAGGGGACAGGGTAGGGACTATGGCTACACCTTC.

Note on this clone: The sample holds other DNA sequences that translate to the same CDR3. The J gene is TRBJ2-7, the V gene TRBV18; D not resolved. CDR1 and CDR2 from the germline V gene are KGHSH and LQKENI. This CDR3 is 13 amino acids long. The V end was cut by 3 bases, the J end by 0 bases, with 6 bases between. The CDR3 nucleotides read TGTGCCAGCTCACCCCCTAGCTCCTACGAGCAGTACTTC. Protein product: CASSPPSSYEQYF. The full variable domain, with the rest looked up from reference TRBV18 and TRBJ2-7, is NAGVMQNPRHLVRRRGQEARLRCSPMKGHSHVYWYRQLPEEGLKFMVYLQKENIIDESGMPKERFSAEFPKEGPSILRIQQVVRGDSAAYFCASSPPSSYEQYFGPGTRLTVT.

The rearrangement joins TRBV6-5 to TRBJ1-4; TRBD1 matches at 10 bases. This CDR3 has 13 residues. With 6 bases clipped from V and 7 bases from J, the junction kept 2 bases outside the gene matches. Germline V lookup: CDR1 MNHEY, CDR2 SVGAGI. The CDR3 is CASSRDRGEKLFF. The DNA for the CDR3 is TGTGCCAGCAGCCGGGACAGGGGTGAAAAACTGTTTTTT.

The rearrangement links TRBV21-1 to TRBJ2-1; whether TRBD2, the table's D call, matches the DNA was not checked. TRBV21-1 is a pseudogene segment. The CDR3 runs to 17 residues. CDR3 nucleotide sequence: TGTGCCAGCAGCAAAAAGGAGCGGGAGGGCCCCTACAATGAGCAGTTCTTC. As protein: CASSKKEREGPYNEQFF.

DNA for the CDR3: TGTGCCAGCAGCTCGGACTCTTTGGGTGAGCAGTTCTTC. Residues: CASSSDSLGEQFF. This chain uses TRBV11-2 with TRBJ2-1; TRBD2 might be the D (5 bases). Germline V gene data show CDR1 as SGHAT and CDR2 as FQNNGV. The CDR3 has 13 amino acids. Between the trimmed V and J ends, which lost 4 bases and 9 bases, there was a span of 13 bases.

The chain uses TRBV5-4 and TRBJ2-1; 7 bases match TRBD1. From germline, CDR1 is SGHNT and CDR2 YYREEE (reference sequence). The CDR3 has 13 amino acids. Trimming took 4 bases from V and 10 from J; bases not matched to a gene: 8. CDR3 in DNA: TGTGCCAGCAGCCCTACAGGGGAAAGGGAGCAGTTCTTC. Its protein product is CASSPTGEREQFF.

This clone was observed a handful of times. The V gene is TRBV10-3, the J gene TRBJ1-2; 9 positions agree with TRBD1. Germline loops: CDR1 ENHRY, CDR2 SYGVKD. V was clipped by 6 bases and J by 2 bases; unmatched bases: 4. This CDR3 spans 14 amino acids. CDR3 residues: CAISEGQGNYGYTF. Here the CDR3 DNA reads TGTGCCATCAGCGAGGGACAGGGAAACTATGGCTACACCTTC.